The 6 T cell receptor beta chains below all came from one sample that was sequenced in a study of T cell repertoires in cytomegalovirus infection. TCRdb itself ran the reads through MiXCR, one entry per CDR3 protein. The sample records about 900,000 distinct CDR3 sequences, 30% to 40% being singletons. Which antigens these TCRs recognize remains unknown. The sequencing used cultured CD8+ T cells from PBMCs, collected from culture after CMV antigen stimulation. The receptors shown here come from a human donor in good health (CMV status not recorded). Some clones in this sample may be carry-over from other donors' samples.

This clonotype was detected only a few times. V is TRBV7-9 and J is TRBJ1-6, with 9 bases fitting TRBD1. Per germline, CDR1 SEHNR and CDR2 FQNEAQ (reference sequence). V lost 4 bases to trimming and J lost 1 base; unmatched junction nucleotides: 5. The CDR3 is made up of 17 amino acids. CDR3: CASSSPGTGSYNSPLHF. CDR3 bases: TGTGCCAGCAGCTCACCCGGGACAGGGTCCTATAATTCACCCCTCCACTTT.

The CDR3 loop is CASSEASGGLYNEQFF. CDR3 DNA: TGTGCCAGCAGTGAAGCTAGCGGGGGGCTCTACAATGAGCAGTTCTTC. The chain links TRBV2 to TRBJ2-1; 10 bases match TRBD2. Germline loops: CDR1 SNHLY, CDR2 FYNNEI. V was clipped by 0 bases and J by 3 bases; unmatched bases: 2. The CDR3 contains 16 residues.

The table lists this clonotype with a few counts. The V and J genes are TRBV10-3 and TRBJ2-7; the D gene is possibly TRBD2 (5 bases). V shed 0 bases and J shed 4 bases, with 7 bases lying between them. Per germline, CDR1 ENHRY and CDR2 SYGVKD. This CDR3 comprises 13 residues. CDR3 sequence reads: CAISESRGYEQYV. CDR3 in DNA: TGTGCCATCAGTGAGTCAAGAGGGTACGAGCAGTACGTC.

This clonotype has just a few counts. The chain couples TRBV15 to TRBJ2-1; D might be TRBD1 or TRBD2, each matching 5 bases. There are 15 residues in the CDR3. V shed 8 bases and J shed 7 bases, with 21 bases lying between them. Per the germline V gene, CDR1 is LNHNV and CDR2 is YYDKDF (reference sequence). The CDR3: CATLGEQAKGNEQFF. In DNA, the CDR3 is TGTGCCACCCTCGGGGAACAGGCGAAAGGGAATGAGCAGTTCTTC.

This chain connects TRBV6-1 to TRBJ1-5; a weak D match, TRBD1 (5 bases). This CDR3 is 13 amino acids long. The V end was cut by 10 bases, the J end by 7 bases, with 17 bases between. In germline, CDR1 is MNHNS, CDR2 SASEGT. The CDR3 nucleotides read TGTGCCACGGGGGGTTGGGGTCGGCAGCCCCAGCATTTT. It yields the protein CATGGWGRQPQHF.

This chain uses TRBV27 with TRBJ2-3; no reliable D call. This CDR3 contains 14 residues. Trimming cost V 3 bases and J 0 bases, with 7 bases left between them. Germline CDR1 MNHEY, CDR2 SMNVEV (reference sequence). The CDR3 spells CASSFGYSTDTQYF. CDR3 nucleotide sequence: TGTGCCAGCAGTTTTGGTTATAGCACAGATACGCAGTATTTT.